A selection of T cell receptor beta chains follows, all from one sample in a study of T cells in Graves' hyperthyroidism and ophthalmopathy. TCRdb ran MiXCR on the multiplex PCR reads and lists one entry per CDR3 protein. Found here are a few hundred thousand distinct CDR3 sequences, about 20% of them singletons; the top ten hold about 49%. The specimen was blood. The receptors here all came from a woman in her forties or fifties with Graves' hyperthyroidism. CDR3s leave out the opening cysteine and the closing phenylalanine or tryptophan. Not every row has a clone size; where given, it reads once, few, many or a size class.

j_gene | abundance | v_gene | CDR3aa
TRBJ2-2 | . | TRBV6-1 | ASIGLDTGELF
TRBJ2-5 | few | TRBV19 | ASSIDGTPEETQY
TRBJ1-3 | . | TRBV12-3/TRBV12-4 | ASRSELSGNTIY
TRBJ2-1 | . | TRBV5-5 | ASSAGYGTGRPNEQF
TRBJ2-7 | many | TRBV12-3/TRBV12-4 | ASSSLEGLAAYEQY
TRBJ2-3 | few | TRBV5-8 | ASSHGGASQDTQY
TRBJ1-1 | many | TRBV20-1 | SASAPDRPNTEAF
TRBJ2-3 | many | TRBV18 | ASAPSGSPDTQY
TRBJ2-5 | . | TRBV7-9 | ASSLVVLSGWETQY
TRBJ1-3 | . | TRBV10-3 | ATQGSGNTIY
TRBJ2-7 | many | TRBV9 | ASSSRDGLSYEQY
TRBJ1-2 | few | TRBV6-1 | ASSQDRRGGYT
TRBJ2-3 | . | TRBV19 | ASSIAGGTDTQY
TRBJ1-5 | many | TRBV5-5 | ASSAGTGDQPQH
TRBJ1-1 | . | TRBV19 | ASSINSFDKVAF
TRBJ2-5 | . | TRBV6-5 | ASSYSGTGGETQY
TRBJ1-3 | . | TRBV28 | ASSLGVRGSGSTIY
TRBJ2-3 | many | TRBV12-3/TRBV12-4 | ASSSQRLAGATDTQY
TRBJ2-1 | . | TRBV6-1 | ASSGASDSEQF
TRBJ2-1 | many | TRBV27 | ASSSESSYNEQF
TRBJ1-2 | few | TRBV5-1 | ASSPGEPRNYGYT
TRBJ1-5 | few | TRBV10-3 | AISEGFQPQH
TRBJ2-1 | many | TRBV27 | ASSYIAGGVSDEQF
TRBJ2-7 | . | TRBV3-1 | ASSQERNGLSYEQY
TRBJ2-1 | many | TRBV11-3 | ASSPGLALSYNEQF
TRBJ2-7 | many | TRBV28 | ASTTGQTLYEQY
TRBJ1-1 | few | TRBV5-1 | ASRHPEGDTMNTKAF
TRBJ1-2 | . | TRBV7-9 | ASRYDPSEGYT
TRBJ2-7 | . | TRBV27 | ASSTRGQTYEQY
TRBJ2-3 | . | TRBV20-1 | SAIGLAGDETFSTDTQY
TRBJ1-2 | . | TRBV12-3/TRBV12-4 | ASSPGTVVGYT
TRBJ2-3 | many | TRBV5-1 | ASSLQGETSTDTQY
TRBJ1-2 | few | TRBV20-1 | SARDDARWTGGYGYT
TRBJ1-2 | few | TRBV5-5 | ASSPRGQGTSYGYT
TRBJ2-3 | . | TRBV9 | ASSVGSATDTQY
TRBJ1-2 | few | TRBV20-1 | SATAAERDGYT
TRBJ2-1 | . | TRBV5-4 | ASSPGSRYNEQF
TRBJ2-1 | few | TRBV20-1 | SAPSRLHGPNEQF
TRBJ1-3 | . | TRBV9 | ASSDQSSGNTIY
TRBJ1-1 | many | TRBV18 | ASSLTGGFTEAF
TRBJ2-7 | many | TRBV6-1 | ASSYKRASYEQY
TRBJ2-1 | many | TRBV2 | ASSDRTNYNEQF
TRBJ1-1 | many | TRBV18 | ASSPLSGTTEAF
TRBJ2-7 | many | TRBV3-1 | ASSQDLAPTYEQY
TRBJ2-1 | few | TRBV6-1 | ASSVPRSSYNEQF
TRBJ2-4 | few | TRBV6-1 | ASSLQRGKNIQY
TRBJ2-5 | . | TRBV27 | ASSFSGDETQY
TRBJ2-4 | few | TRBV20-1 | SARGLANGIQY
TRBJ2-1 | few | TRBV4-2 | ASSQDKGSEQF